The T cell receptor beta chain under discussion was sequenced for a study of tumor-infiltrating lymphocytes in primary liver carcinoma (dated by TCRdb to about 2017). With respect to the entire study: Between November 2015 and early 2016, 4 to 6 patients in China with histopathologically diagnosed primary liver carcinoma had surgical resection. The five patients, three men and two women aged 30 to 69 years, had hepatocellular carcinoma (four) or combined HCC and intrahepatic cholangiocarcinoma (one). Samples yielded roughly 3.5 to 8 million productive TCRbeta reads; read depth did not differ significantly between tissue types. The tumors of the five patients were staged as T1-T3 N0M0, with maximum diameters ranging from roughly 4 to 10 cm. Reproducibility between technical replicate repertoires was high, with correlation coefficients above 0.98 and mean shared-clone rates near 0.89. TCRbeta repertoire sequencing covered about 35 specimens from 5 patients: about 25 tumor regions, 5 adjacent noncancerous liver tissues and 5 peripheral blood samples. Across five regions of each liver tumor, along with adjacent normal tissue and blood, the study brought together TCRbeta repertoire sequencing, expression microarrays and whole-exome sequencing. Overall study results and their limits: Only the TCR beta chain was sequenced, which likely underestimates true repertoire diversity because unpaired alpha chains were not captured. The study included only a few patients, and the authors note findings should be validated in a larger study. Because the samples were bulk and unsorted, CD4+ and CD8+ T cell repertoires could not be compared. The top 250 clones made up a significantly larger repertoire fraction in tumors than in blood (p = 0.039). Pairs of tumor regions showed greater repertoire overlap (mean roughly 35%) than tumor-adjacent pairs (roughly 17%) or tumor-blood pairs (roughly 14%), which is consistent with antigen-driven expansion.

As regards this clonotype: What antigen it recognizes has not been identified. This sequence may be a read error, since a much larger clone differs from it by one base.

Per the germline V gene (reference sequence), SGHNT is the CDR1 and YYREEE is the CDR2. The cysteine opens and the phenylalanine closes a CDR3 of 12 amino acids. Of the read, only the CDR3 DNA is kept; its 36 bases are in frame from base 1. The junction shows trimming of 4 bases on V and 9 bases on J, plus 11 bases between the germline ends. Blood RNA was extracted from unsorted whole blood using TRIzol reagent, and germline DNA was obtained with the DNeasy Blood & Tissue kit. Chronic HBV infection was present in the patients, and the patients were treatment-naive at sampling. Before surgery, four milliliters of peripheral blood were collected into K2EDTA tubes. A constant-region primer and ProtoScript II reverse transcriptase were used to reverse-transcribe TCRbeta-specific cDNA from around 480 ng total RNA. The TCRbeta libraries were prepared through three rounds of nested multiplex PCR following a slightly modified ARM-PCR procedure. The first two PCR rounds used multiplex TRBV1-TRBV30 forward primers with a Cbeta reverse primer, each for 10 cycles. Sample barcodes and Illumina adapters were added in a final 25-cycle PCR with Deep VentR polymerase. Before sequencing, amplicons between 200 and 500 bp were purified from gel using a QIAquick gel extraction kit. An Illumina HiSeq 2500 was used to sequence the TCRbeta amplicons, generating 250-bp paired-end reads. The authors' pipeline ran thus. Trimmomatic v0.33 was used to quality-trim the reads, and FLASH v1.2.11 was used to merge paired reads so that full CDR3 sequences could be recovered. V, D and J germline segments were assigned to the rearranged TCRbeta sequences by MiGEC v1.2.1b. Clonotype statistics and Shannon-Wiener diversity indices were computed with VDJtools v1.0.0. To reduce sampling bias, subsequent analyses other than the diversity analysis used only the 250 most abundant clonotypes in each sample. TCRdb reanalyzed the raw reads on its own, using fastp at Q25 for trimming and MiXCR for clone calling, and kept in-frame beta chains. When rows share a CDR3 protein, they turn into one entry using the most common DNA and genes. These V and J calls are TCRdb output, not the study's own analysis. Counted in this sample were 310,000 or so distinct CDR3 sequences; about three fifths of them appeared once. In total, the top ten clones hold more than 15% of the sample.

The specimen sequenced was peripheral blood. The sequence links TRBV5-4 to TRBJ2-4; the D gene is not confidently resolved. This clonotype was obtained from a woman aged 30 to 39 with primary liver carcinoma and hepatitis B virus infection. The CDR3 corresponds to CASSLGSSIQYF. The sequenced DNA is TGTGCCAGCAGCCTAGGTAGCAGCATTCAGTACTTC.